Below, 28 T cell receptor beta chains from the same sample are listed, as sequenced in a study of T-cell reconstitution after alpha-beta-depleted transplantation in children. Researchers prepared the TCRbeta library using unique molecular identifiers, the study reports. TCRdb recomputed calls from the PCR reads with MiXCR, one row per CDR3 protein. The table includes under 450,000 distinct CDR3 sequences, roughly 13% detected once. Sequenced material: PBMCs, taken from the stem cell graft. The receptors were gathered from a human donor who donated a stem cell graft to a child with Fanconi anemia.

This clonotype was observed at least ten times. The chain recombines TRBV5-1 with TRBJ2-5, with D possibly matching TRBD2 (7 bases). This CDR3 comprises 14 residues. V was cut by 5 bases and J by 5 bases, with 16 bases left in between. Germline CDR1 SGHRS, CDR2 YFSETQ. CDR3 nucleotides: TGCGCCAGCAGTGACCCGGGGGGCGACGAGACCCAGTACTTC. Residues: CASSDPGGDETQYF.

V gene TRBV29-1 combines with J gene TRBJ1-2; no definite D call. This CDR3 is built from 14 residues. Germline lookup yields CDR1 SQVTM and CDR2 ANQGSEA. The V gene lost 6 bases and the J gene lost 0 bases, with 14 bases spanning the gap. CDR3 protein: CSVKGGPSNYGYTF. The DNA of the CDR3 is TGCAGCGTGAAAGGCGGGCCTTCTAACTATGGCTACACCTTC.

This clonotype was recorded a few times. The rearrangement links TRBV27 to TRBJ2-3; D not certain. V dropped 3 bases and J dropped 0 bases, with 16 bases sitting between them. Germline-derived CDR1 and CDR2 are MNHEY and SMNVEV (reference sequence). CDR3 size: 17 residues. The CDR3: CASSLRRSFTSTDTQYF. CDR3 nucleotides: TGTGCCAGCAGTTTGAGGCGGTCGTTTACTAGCACAGATACGCAGTATTTT.

In this sample, this clonotype turned up many times. The chain has TRBV9 and TRBJ2-1, with no clear D. The CDR3 spans 12 residues. V lost 2 bases, J lost 6 bases, and 6 bases lay in between. CDR1 and CDR2 from the germline V gene are SGDLS and YYNGEE. The CDR3 spells CASSVYPNEQFF. DNA of the CDR3: TGTGCCAGCAGCGTTTATCCCAATGAGCAGTTCTTC.

As concerns this clonotype: In this CDR3 the conserved last residue, phenylalanine or tryptophan, is missing, so a read error is likely. The limits of the CDR3 on the DNA are not certain, so only TCRdb's listed CDR3 is given. The chain recombines TRBV12-3 or TRBV12-4 with TRBJ1-1. The CDR3 spans 11 amino acids, including both terminal residues. CDR3 region: CASSSGFGLTL.

This clonotype appeared once. Written as DNA, the CDR3 is TGCAGCGTTGTTGGGTCATCCTACGAGCAGTACTTC. It is translated as CSVVGSSYEQYF. The rearrangement joins TRBV29-1 to TRBJ2-7, with D unclear. Germline CDR1 is SQVTM and CDR2 is ANQGSEA. The CDR3 extends over 12 amino acids. The germline V and J ends were trimmed by 4 bases and 1 base, with 8 bases remaining between them.

The V call is TRBV7-9, the J call TRBJ2-3; D not resolved. The V end was cut by 1 base, the J end by 0 bases, with 8 bases between. Germline values: CDR1 SEHNR, CDR2 FQNEAQ (reference sequence). This CDR3 has 15 residues. Here the CDR3 reads CASSLVVPSTDTQYF. CDR3 DNA: TGTGCCAGCAGCTTAGTTGTCCCTAGCACAGATACGCAGTATTTT.

This clonotype appeared many times. The genes are TRBV20-1 and TRBJ2-2; D may correspond to TRBD1 or TRBD2 (6 bases each). Between the trimmed V and J ends, which lost 3 bases and 5 bases, there was a span of 19 bases. Germline V CDR1 and CDR2: DFQATT, SNEGSKA (reference sequence). The CDR3 extends over 16 amino acids. CDR3: CSASPLRGRGTGELFF. The DNA for the CDR3 is TGCAGTGCTAGCCCCCTTCGGGGGCGAGGTACCGGGGAGCTGTTTTTT.

This clonotype was counted at least ten times. The chain combines TRBV4-3 with TRBJ2-1; TRBD2 aligns across 11 bases. The CDR3 loop spans 16 amino acids. V lost 8 bases, J lost 0 bases, and 6 bases stayed unmatched. The germline gives CDR1 LGHNA, CDR2 YSLEER. The CDR3 is CASRTGLADSYNEQFF. The CDR3 region has the DNA TGCGCCAGCCGGACGGGACTAGCGGACTCCTACAATGAGCAGTTCTTC.

This clonotype has ten or more counts. The chain has TRBV15 and TRBJ2-3; the D gene is possibly TRBD2 (6 bases). V gave up 0 bases and J gave up 3 bases, with 10 bases separating them. This CDR3 is 15 amino acids long. Germline loops: CDR1 LNHNV, CDR2 YYDKDF (reference sequence). In DNA form, the CDR3 reads TGTGCCACCAGCAGAGAGGGGAGGAGGACAGATACGCAGTATTTT. It translates to CATSREGRRTDTQYF.

This clonotype was counted many times. The CDR3 DNA sequence: TGCGCCAGCAGCTTGGTTATCGGGGGGAACTTTAAGAACGATGAGCAGTTCTTC. It yields the protein CASSLVIGGNFKNDEQFF. J is TRBJ2-1 and V is TRBV5-1, with 7 bases matching TRBD2. CDR1 and CDR2 (germline): SGHRS, YFSETQ. V was clipped by 0 bases and J by 8 bases; unmatched bases: 17. CDR3 length equals 18 residues.

This clonotype turned up a few times. The chain is built from TRBV29-1 and TRBJ1-1; D gene uncertain. The CDR3 runs 10 residues. The V gene's germline CDR1 is SQVTM and CDR2 ANQGSEA. V was pared by 7 bases and J by 4 bases, with 7 bases between. The CDR3 region is CSGQTTEAFF. CDR3 DNA: TGCAGCGGGCAGACCACTGAAGCTTTCTTT.

A few counts support this clonotype. CDR3 DNA: TGTGCCAGCAGTTACGGGAACAGCCCAAACACTGAAGCTTTCTTT. Its protein is CASSYGNSPNTEAFF. The rearrangement uses TRBV6-5 and TRBJ1-1; D gene ambiguous. Trimming took off 2 bases at V and 2 bases at J, with 12 bases between the two ends. Germline V gene data show CDR1 as MNHEY and CDR2 as SVGAGI. The CDR3 extends over 15 amino acids.

This clonotype showed up many times. DNA for the CDR3: TGCGCCAGCAGCTTGGGACAGACTAGCGGGACAGATACGCAGTATTTT. It specifies CASSLGQTSGTDTQYF. V gene TRBV5-1 combines with J gene TRBJ2-3; 10 bases fit TRBD2. V lost 0 bases to trimming and J lost 3 bases; unmatched junction nucleotides: 4. CDR1 is SGHRS, CDR2 YFSETQ, per germline. This CDR3 is 16 amino acids long.

In this sample, this clonotype turned up many times. V usage is TRBV5-1 and J usage is TRBJ1-1; D not certain. Germline CDR1 reads SGHRS; CDR2 reads YFSETQ. The CDR3 sequence is 13 residues long. Trimming took 0 bases from V and 1 from J, leaving 4 bases between them. The CDR3 is CASSLGTNTEAFF. The CDR3 nucleotides read TGCGCCAGCAGCTTGGGGACGAACACTGAAGCTTTCTTT.

This clonotype was seen many times. CDR3 DNA sequence: TGTGCCAGCAGACCCCGGGACAGGTGGAACACTGAAGCTTTCTTT. Its translation: CASRPRDRWNTEAFF. This chain connects TRBV7-9 to TRBJ1-1; TRBD1 matches at 8 bases. Germline CDR1 and CDR2: SEHNR and FQNEAQ (reference sequence). This CDR3 is 15 amino acids long. V dropped 6 bases and J dropped 1; count of bases not matched to a gene: 7.

The gene calls are TRBV6-5 and TRBJ1-5; no definite D call. The CDR3 is made up of 16 amino acids. The germline V and J ends were trimmed by 3 bases and 2 bases, with 14 bases remaining between them. Germline-derived CDR1 and CDR2 are MNHEY and SVGAGI. In nucleotides, the CDR3 is TGTGCCAGCAGTTATGACGGTGGAAGAGGCAATCAGCCCCAGCATTTT. It yields the protein CASSYDGGRGNQPQHF.

This clonotype was observed a handful of times. The genes are TRBV7-2 and TRBJ2-7; a possible D gene is TRBD1 (7 bases). The V gene lost 4 bases and the J gene lost 5 bases, with 12 bases spanning the gap. CDR1 and CDR2 from the germline V gene are SGHTA and FQGNSA. The CDR3 is 13 residues long. The CDR3 sequence: CASSSGQRDEQYF. Written as DNA, the CDR3 is TGTGCCAGCAGCTCGGGACAGCGGGACGAGCAGTACTTC. Full variable domain (missing parts from reference TRBV7-2 and TRBJ2-7): GAGVSQSPSNKVTEKGKDVELRCDPISGHTALYWYRQSLGQGLEFLIYFQGNSAPDKSGLPSDRFSAERTGGSVSTLTIQRTQQEDSAVYLCASSSGQRDEQYFGPGTRLTVT.

The sample holds a few counts of this clonotype. V and J are TRBV7-9 and TRBJ2-3; perhaps TRBD2 as D (5 bases). Trimming removed 3 bases at V and 0 bases at J, with 13 bases between. Germline lookup yields CDR1 SEHNR and CDR2 FQNEAQ (reference sequence). The CDR3 has 16 amino acids. CDR3 in amino acids: CASSLLEADSTDTQYF. In nucleotides, the CDR3 is TGTGCCAGCAGCTTGTTAGAAGCGGATAGCACAGATACGCAGTATTTT.

There are many counts of this clonotype. This chain joins TRBV11-2 and TRBJ2-5, with 11 bases identical to TRBD2. Germline loops: CDR1 SGHAT, CDR2 FQNNGV. The CDR3 runs to 15 residues. The V and J ends lost 1 base and 5 bases, in that order; junction bases with no gene match: 3. The chain's CDR3 is CASSLGLAGRETQYF. The CDR3 region has the DNA TGTGCCAGCAGCTTAGGACTAGCGGGGAGGGAGACCCAGTACTTC.

This clonotype was observed at least ten times. The chain combines TRBV10-3 with TRBJ1-2, with D maybe TRBD1 (5 bases). V gave up 4 bases and J gave up 2 bases, with 8 bases separating them. The CDR3 loop spans 13 amino acids. The germline V gene encodes CDR1 ENHRY and CDR2 SYGVKD. Here the CDR3 DNA reads TGTGCCATCAGTGTCCGGGACAACTATGGCTACACCTTC. Protein product: CAISVRDNYGYTF.

This clonotype showed up just once. Its ends do not fully match the called genes, so a read error is possible. The rearrangement joins TRBV10-3 to TRBJ2-2; TRBD2 matches 8 bases. The germline V gene encodes CDR1 ENHRY and CDR2 SYGVKD. The CDR3 totals 15 residues. The CDR3 is CAIKAGVSNTGKLFF. CDR3 coding DNA: TGTGCCATCAAAGCGGGGGTTTCGAACACCGGGAAGCTGTTTTTT.

This clonotype showed up just a few times. A much bigger clone sits one base away, suggesting this may be a read error. This chain links TRBV6-1 with TRBJ1-5; D gene unclear. CDR1 and CDR2 from the germline V gene are MNHNS and SASEGT. Trimming took off 1 base at V and 3 bases at J, with 1 base between the two ends. The CDR3 length is 12 residues. Here the CDR3 reads CASSEVNQPQHF. The CDR3, as DNA: TGTGCCAGCAGTGAAGTCAATCAGCCCCAGCATTTT.

Here the CDR3 DNA reads TGTGCCAGCGGGGGACAGGGTCGCTCTGGGGCCAACGTCCTGACTTTC. It encodes CASGGQGRSGANVLTF. This rearrangement joins TRBV27 to TRBJ2-6, with 9 bases matching TRBD1. Germline V gene sequence: CDR1 MNHEY, CDR2 SMNVEV (reference sequence). V was clipped by 8 bases and J by 0 bases; unmatched bases: 5. CDR3 size: 16 residues.

This clonotype was detected only a few times. CDR3 residues: CASSSGTDNIQYF. Here the CDR3 DNA reads TGTGCCAGCAGTTCCGGGACAGACAACATTCAGTACTTC. This chain connects TRBV28 to TRBJ2-4; 7 nucleotides agree with TRBD1. CDR1 and CDR2 from the germline V gene are MDHEN and SYDVKM. This CDR3 region has 13 residues. The junction had 4 bases not matched to a gene; V was cut back by 4 bases and J by 7 bases.

This clonotype has more than one count but fewer than ten. The CDR3 here is CASSQENYEQYF. The CDR3 nucleotides are TGTGCCAGCAGCCAAGAAAACTACGAGCAGTACTTC. The chain uses TRBV4-2 and TRBJ2-7; D remains unclear. CDR1 is LGHNA and CDR2 is YNFKEQ in the germline V gene. CDR3 length: 12 residues. V was shortened by 0 bases and J by 3 bases, with 3 bases between the two germline ends.

This clonotype showed up many times. The chain joins TRBV20-1 to TRBJ2-5; the match to TRBD2 covers 8 bases. J lost 4 bases, V lost 2 bases, and 9 bases had no gene match. This CDR3 has 15 amino acids. CDR1 DFQATT and CDR2 SNEGSKA come from the germline V gene (reference sequence). In DNA form, the CDR3 reads TGCAGTGCTAGATCAGCGGGAGCCGTACGAGAGACCCAGTACTTC. This gives the protein CSARSAGAVRETQYF.

This clonotype was seen only a few times. The gene calls are TRBV14 and TRBJ2-5; D gene uncertain. Germline V gene data show CDR1 as SGHDN and CDR2 as FVKESK. This CDR3 spans 13 amino acids. The V end was cut by 8 bases, the J end by 4 bases, with 14 bases between. CDR3 nucleotide sequence: TGTGCCAGCCGACGGCTTGTGGGAGAGACCCAGTACTTC. Translating gives CASRRLVGETQYF.